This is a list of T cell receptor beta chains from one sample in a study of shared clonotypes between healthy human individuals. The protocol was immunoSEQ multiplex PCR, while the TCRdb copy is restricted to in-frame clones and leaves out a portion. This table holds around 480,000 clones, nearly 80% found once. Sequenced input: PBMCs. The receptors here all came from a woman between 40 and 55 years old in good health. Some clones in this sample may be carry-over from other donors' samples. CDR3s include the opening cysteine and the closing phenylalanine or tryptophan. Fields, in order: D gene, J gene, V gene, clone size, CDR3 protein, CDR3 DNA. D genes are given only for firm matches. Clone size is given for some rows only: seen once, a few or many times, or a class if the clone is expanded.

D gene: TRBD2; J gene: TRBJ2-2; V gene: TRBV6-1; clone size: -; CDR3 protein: CASRSSGSGTGELFF; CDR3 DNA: TGTGCCAGCAGATCTAGCGGGAGTGGGACCGGGGAGCTGTTTTTT
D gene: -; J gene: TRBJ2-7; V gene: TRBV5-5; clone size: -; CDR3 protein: CASSLASYEQYF; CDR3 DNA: TGTGCCAGCAGCTTGGCTTCCTACGAGCAGTACTTC
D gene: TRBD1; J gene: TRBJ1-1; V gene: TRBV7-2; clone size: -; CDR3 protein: CASSSTGGMNTEAFF; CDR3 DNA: TGTGCCAGCAGCTCGACAGGGGGCATGAACACTGAAGCTTTCTTT
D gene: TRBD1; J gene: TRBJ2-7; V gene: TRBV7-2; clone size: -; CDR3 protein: CASSLTGSEQYF; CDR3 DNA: TGTGCCAGCAGCCTGACAGGGAGCGAGCAGTACTTC
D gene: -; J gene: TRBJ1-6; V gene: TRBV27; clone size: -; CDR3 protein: CASSIHGDSPLHF; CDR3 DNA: TGTGCCAGCAGTATCCACGGGGATTCACCCCTCCACTTT
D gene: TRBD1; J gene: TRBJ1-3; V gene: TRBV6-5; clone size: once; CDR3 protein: CASSRGQISGNTIYF; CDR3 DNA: TGTGCCAGTTCGAGGGGACAGATCTCTGGAAACACCATATATTTT
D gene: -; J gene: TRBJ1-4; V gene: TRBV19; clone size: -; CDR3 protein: CASSSGLTTNEKLFF; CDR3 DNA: TGTGCCAGTAGTTCGGGACTGACAACTAATGAAAAACTGTTTTTT
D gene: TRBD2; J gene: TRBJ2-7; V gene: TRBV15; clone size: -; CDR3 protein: CATSRGTGGAYEQYF; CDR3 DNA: TGTGCCACCAGCAGAGGGACCGGGGGGGCCTACGAGCAGTACTTC
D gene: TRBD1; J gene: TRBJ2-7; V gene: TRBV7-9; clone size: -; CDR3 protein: CASSFGRTGGGEQYF; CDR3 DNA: TGTGCCAGCAGCTTTGGCAGGACAGGGGGCGGCGAGCAGTACTTC
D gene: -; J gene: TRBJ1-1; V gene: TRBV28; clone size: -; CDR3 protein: CASSFVVDTGEAFF; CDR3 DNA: TGTGCCAGCAGTTTTGTTGTGGACACCGGAGAAGCTTTCTTT
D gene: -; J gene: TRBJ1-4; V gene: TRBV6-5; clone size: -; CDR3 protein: CASSRSSVLKKLFF; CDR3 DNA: TGTGCCAGCAGCCGAAGTTCCGTTCTGAAAAAACTGTTTTTT
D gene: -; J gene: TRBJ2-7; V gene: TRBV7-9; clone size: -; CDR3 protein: CASRRGAAGEPKEQYF; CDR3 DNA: TGTGCCAGCAGACGGGGGGCGGCGGGAGAACCGAAGGAGCAGTACTTC
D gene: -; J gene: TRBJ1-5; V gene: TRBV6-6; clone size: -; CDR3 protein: CASSYSGGDQPQHF; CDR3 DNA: TGTGCCAGCAGTTACTCGGGTGGCGATCAGCCCCAGCATTTT
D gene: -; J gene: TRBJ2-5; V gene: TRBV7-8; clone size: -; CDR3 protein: CASSHLGYQETQYF; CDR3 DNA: TGTGCCAGCAGCCATCTGGGGTACCAAGAGACCCAGTACTTC
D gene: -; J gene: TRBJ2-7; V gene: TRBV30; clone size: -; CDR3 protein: CAWSGGTMGYEQYF; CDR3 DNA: TGTGCCTGGAGCGGAGGGACAATGGGATACGAGCAGTACTTC
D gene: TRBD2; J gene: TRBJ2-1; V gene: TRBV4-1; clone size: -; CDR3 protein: CASSPLPGVSGSSEQFF; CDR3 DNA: TGCGCCAGCAGCCCGCTTCCTGGGGTTAGCGGGAGTAGTGAGCAGTTCTTC
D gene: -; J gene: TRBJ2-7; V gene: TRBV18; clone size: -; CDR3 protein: CASSLTKGTYEQYF; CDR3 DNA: TGTGCCAGCTCACTTACAAAAGGGACCTACGAGCAGTACTTC
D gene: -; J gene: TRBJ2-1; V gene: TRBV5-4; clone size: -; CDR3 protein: CASPSPDSYNEQFF; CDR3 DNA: TGTGCCAGCCCATCACCCGACTCCTACAATGAGCAGTTCTTC
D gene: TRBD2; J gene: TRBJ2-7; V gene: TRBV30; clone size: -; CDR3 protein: CAWSFTGGSYEQYF; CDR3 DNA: TGTGCCTGGAGTTTTACGGGAGGTTCCTACGAGCAGTACTTC
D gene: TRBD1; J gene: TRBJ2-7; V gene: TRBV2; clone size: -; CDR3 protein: CASSGQGAGDEQYF; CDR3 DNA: TGTGCCAGCAGTGGACAGGGGGCGGGGGACGAGCAGTACTTC
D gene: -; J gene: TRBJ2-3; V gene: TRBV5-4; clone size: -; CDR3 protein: CASSPGTFNTDTQYF; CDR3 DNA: TGTGCCAGCAGCCCTGGGACTTTTAACACAGATACGCAGTATTTT
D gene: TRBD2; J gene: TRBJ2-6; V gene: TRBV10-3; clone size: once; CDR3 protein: CAISSGGAGANVLTF; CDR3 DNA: TGTGCCATCAGCTCGGGGGGGGCTGGGGCCAACGTCCTGACTTTC
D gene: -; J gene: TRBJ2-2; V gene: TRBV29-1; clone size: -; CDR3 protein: CSAFKDRPTGELFF; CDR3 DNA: TGCAGCGCCTTCAAGGACAGACCCACCGGGGAGCTGTTTTTT
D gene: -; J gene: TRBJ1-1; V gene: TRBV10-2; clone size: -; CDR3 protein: CASSEGGGGTEAFF; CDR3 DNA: TGCGCCAGCAGTGAAGGAGGGGGGGGGACTGAAGCTTTCTTT
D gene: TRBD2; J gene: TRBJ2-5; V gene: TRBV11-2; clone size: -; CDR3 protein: CASSQGLAGVETQYF; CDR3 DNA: TGTGCCAGCAGCCAAGGACTAGCGGGAGTAGAGACCCAGTACTTC
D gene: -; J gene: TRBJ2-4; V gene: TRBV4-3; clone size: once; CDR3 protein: CASSQEITAKNIQYF; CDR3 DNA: TGCGCCAGCAGCCAGGAGATAACGGCCAAAAACATTCAGTACTTC
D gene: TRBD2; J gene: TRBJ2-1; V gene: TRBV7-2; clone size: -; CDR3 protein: CASSLFTSGSQVNEQFF; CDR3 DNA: TGTGCCAGCAGCTTATTCACTAGCGGGAGTCAAGTCAATGAGCAGTTCTTC
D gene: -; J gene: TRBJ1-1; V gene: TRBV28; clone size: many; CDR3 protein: CASSPARGGMAEAFF; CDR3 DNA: TGTGCCAGCAGTCCCGCCCGGGGTGGGATGGCTGAAGCTTTCTTT
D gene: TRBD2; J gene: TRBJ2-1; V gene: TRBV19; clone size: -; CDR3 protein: CASSIGWGGRAAYNEQFF; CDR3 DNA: TGTGCCAGTAGTATAGGATGGGGCGGGAGGGCCGCCTACAATGAGCAGTTCTTC
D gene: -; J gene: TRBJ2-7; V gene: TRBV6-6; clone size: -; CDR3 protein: CASSYTEGGGVYEQYF; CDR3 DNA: TGTGCCAGCAGTTACACCGAAGGCGGGGGCGTCTACGAGCAGTACTTC
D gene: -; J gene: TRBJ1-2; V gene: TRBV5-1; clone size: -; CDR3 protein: CASSLGLNYGYTF; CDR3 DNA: TGCGCCAGCAGCTTGGGGCTAAACTATGGCTACACCTTC
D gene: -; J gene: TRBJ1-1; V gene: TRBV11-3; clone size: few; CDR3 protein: CASSLNPQGTEAFF; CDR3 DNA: TGTGCCAGCAGCTTAAACCCCCAAGGCACTGAAGCTTTCTTT
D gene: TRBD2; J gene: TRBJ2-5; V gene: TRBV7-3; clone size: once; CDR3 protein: CASSFGDIAGQETQYF; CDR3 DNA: TGTGCCAGCAGCTTCGGGGATATAGCGGGACAAGAGACCCAGTACTTC
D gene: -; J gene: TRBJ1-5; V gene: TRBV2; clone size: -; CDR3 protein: CASRGKENQPQHF; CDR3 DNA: TGTGCCAGCAGGGGAAAGGAAAATCAGCCCCAGCATTTT
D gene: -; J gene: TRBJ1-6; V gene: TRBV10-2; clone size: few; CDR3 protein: CATQTEMGSPLHF; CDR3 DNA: TGCGCCACCCAGACCGAAATGGGTTCACCCCTCCACTTT
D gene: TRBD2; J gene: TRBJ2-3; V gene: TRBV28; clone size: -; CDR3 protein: CASSSPSGSTDTQYF; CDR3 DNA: TGTGCCAGCAGTTCCCCTAGCGGGAGCACAGATACGCAGTATTTT
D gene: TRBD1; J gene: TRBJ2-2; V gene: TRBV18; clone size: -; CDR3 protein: CASSPPGTDRAGGELFF; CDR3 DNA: TGTGCCAGCTCACCACCCGGGACAGACAGGGCCGGCGGGGAGCTGTTTTTT
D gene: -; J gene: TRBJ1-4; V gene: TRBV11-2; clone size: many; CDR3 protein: CASSLVYEELFF; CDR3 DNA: TGTGCCAGCAGCCTAGTTTACGAAGAACTGTTTTTT
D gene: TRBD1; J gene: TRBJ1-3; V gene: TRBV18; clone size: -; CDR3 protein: CASSPPGQGDSGNTIYF; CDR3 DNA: TGTGCCAGCTCACCACCGGGACAGGGGGACTCTGGAAACACCATATATTTT
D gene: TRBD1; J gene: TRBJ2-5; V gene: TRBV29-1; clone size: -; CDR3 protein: CSVRRTGGFETQYF; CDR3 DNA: TGCAGCGTAAGACGGACAGGGGGCTTCGAGACCCAGTACTTC
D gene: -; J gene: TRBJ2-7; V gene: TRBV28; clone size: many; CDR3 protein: CASSNLATYEQYF; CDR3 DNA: TGTGCCAGCAGTAACTTAGCAACCTACGAGCAGTACTTC
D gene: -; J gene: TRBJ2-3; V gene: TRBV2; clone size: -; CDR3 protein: CASMGTSTDTQYF; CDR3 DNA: TGTGCCAGCATGGGAACAAGCACAGATACGCAGTATTTT
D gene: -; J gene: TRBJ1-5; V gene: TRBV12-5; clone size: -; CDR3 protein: CASGPDSGQPQHF; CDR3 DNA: TGTGCTAGTGGGCCCGACAGTGGACAGCCCCAGCATTTT
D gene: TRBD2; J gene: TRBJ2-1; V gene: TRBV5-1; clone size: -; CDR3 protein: CASSPGTSGMYNEQFF; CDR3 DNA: TGCGCCAGCAGCCCTGGGACTAGCGGGATGTACAATGAGCAGTTCTTC
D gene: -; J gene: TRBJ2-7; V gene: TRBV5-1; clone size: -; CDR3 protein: CASSLGGVGVDEQYF; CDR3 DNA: TGCGCCAGCAGCTTGGGGGGCGTAGGGGTGGACGAGCAGTACTTC
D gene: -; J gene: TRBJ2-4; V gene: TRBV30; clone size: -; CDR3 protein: CAWSISGVLAKNIQYF; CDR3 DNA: TGTGCCTGGAGTATTAGCGGAGTTCTAGCCAAAAACATTCAGTACTTC
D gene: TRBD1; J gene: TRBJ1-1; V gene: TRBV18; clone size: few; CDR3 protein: CASSPRTGVNTEAFF; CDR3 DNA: TGTGCCAGCTCACCACGGACAGGGGTGAACACTGAAGCTTTCTTT
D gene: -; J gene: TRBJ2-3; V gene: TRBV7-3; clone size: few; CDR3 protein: CASSSGGVTDTQYF; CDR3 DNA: TGTGCCAGCAGCTCAGGCGGGGTCACAGATACGCAGTATTTT
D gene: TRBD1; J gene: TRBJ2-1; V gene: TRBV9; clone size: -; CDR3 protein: CASSVVWDSYNEQFF; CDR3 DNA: TGTGCCAGCAGCGTAGTGTGGGACAGCTACAATGAGCAGTTCTTC
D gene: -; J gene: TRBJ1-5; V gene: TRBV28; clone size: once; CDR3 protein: CASSSGSFSSQPQHF; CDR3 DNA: TGTGCCAGCAGCTCCGGATCCTTTAGCAGTCAGCCCCAGCATTTT
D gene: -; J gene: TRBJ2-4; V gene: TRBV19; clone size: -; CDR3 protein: CASSIGNIQYF; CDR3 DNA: TGTGCCAGTAGTATCGGAAACATTCAGTACTTC
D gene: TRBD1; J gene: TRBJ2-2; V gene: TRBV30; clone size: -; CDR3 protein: CALTDRGDTGELFF; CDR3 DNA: TGTGCCTTAACCGACAGGGGGGACACCGGGGAGCTGTTTTTT
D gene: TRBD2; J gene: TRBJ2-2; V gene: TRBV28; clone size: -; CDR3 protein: CARRPSGLAGGPLGELFF; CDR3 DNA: TGTGCCCGCAGGCCCTCAGGACTAGCGGGAGGGCCCCTCGGGGAGCTGTTTTTT
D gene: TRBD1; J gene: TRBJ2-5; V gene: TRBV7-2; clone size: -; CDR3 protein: CASSSTGGAWETQYF; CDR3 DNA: TGTGCCAGCAGCTCGACAGGGGGCGCCTGGGAGACCCAGTACTTC